This T cell receptor beta chain was sequenced during a study of T cells in Graves' hyperthyroidism and ophthalmopathy. The CDR3 sequence is 12 residues long. The V end was cut by 2 bases, the J end by 5 bases, with 6 bases between. CDR1 is SEHNR, CDR2 FQNEAQ, per germline (reference sequence). This clonotype was observed at least ten times. Source material for PBMCs was about 10 ml fresh peripheral blood. The source material, RNA transcripts, was used to amplify TCR beta CDR3 regions. The HTBI primer set was used in a first-round RT-PCR of the TCR CDR3. One entry per CDR3 protein results from TCRdb running MiXCR on the multiplex PCR reads. The sample lists about 130,000 distinct CDR3 sequences; approximately 20% were seen once.

This clonotype originated in a woman in her 50s with Graves' hyperthyroidism that later progressed to Graves' ophthalmopathy. Sequencing input: blood. The rearrangement uses TRBV7-9 and TRBJ1-2; D is unclear. The CDR3 DNA sequence: TGTGCCAGCAGCTTATCCGGTTATGGCTACACCTTC. This sequence encodes CASSLSGYGYTF.